The rows below give T cell receptor beta chains drawn from one sample of a study of shared clonotypes between healthy human individuals. TCRdb's copy holds only in-frame clones and misses some; the assay was immunoSEQ multiplex PCR. The sample holds about 1 million clones, about 75% seen once. Sequencing was carried out using memory CD4+ T cells sorted from blood. The receptors were gathered from a man younger than 35 in good health. Both conserved end residues are part of each CDR3. The order of the fields is J gene, clone size, V gene, D gene, CDR3 protein, CDR3 DNA. The D gene is left open where the match is weak. The listing skips clone size in some rows; elsewhere it reads once, few, many or a size class.

TRBJ1-2	.	TRBV28	.	CASSLGGFYGYTF	TGTGCCAGCAGTTTAGGGGGGTTCTATGGCTACACCTTC
TRBJ1-1	.	TRBV6-1	.	CASNFRNTEAFF	TGTGCCAGCAATTTCAGGAACACTGAAGCTTTCTTT
TRBJ2-7	few	TRBV27	.	CARAAWDFSYEQYF	TGTGCCAGAGCAGCATGGGACTTCTCCTACGAGCAGTACTTC
TRBJ1-1	.	TRBV7-2	.	CASSLETGWGTEAFF	TGTGCCAGCAGCTTAGAAACAGGGTGGGGGACTGAAGCTTTCTTT
TRBJ2-5	.	TRBV10-3	TRBD2	CAIGRTSGDRLGETQYF	TGTGCCATCGGGAGGACTAGCGGGGACCGTTTAGGGGAGACCCAGTACTTC
TRBJ1-4	.	TRBV30	.	CAWSEGLDRNEKLFF	TGTGCCTGGAGTGAGGGACTGGACCGTAATGAAAAACTGTTTTTT
TRBJ2-1	.	TRBV2	.	CASSGGVSYNEQFF	TGTGCCAGCAGTGGAGGGGTCTCCTACAATGAGCAGTTCTTC
TRBJ2-2	.	TRBV11-3	.	CASSPAGTGELFF	TGTGCCAGCAGCCCAGCGGGCACCGGGGAGCTGTTTTTT
TRBJ1-5	.	TRBV2	.	CASSEAINQPQHF	TGTGCCAGCAGCGAAGCAATAAATCAGCCCCAGCATTTT
TRBJ1-1	few	TRBV7-9	.	CASSRRTDMNTEAFF	TGTGCCAGCAGCCGACGGACGGATATGAACACTGAAGCTTTCTTT
TRBJ2-3	.	TRBV7-3	TRBD2	CASSPSGPLFTDTQYF	TGTGCCAGCAGCCCTAGCGGGCCCCTTTTCACAGATACGCAGTATTTT
TRBJ2-3	.	TRBV2	TRBD2	CASRWGLAGGPMGTDTQYF	TGTGCCAGCAGATGGGGACTAGCGGGGGGGCCGATGGGCACAGATACGCAGTATTTT
TRBJ1-4	.	TRBV28	.	CASSLVGPRSEKLFF	TGTGCCAGCAGTTTAGTGGGGCCCAGGAGTGAAAAACTGTTTTTT
TRBJ2-7	once	TRBV20-1	TRBD2	CSARLAGGLYF	TGCAGTGCCAGACTAGCGGGAGGCTTGTACTTC
TRBJ2-3	once	TRBV6-5	TRBD2	CASRRLADPTDTQYF	TGTGCCAGCAGACGACTAGCGGACCCCACAGATACGCAGTATTTT
TRBJ1-1	.	TRBV6-5	TRBD1	CASSRTGGTEAFF	TGTGCCAGCAGTCGGACAGGGGGCACTGAAGCTTTCTTT